The 24 T cell receptor beta chains below come from one sample, sequenced in a study of blood T cell repertoires in COVID-19. The assay was immunoSEQ multiplex PCR, and TCRdb's table has in-frame clones only and misses some. The repertoire holds 250,000 to 350,000 clones, with around nine tenths as singletons. The specimen was peripheral blood. The receptor source for this set is a woman in her 30s with COVID-19, enrolled during active disease.

The chain employs TRBV4-2 and TRBJ1-5; maybe TRBD1 (6 bases). The CDR3 loop spans 13 amino acids. Trimming stripped 1 base from V and 8 bases from J, with 9 bases between. CDR1 and CDR2 (germline): LGHNA, YNFKEQ. CDR3 in amino acids: CASSQVQGKPQHF. The CDR3 region has the DNA TGTGCCAGCAGCCAAGTCCAGGGGAAGCCCCAGCATTTT.

The rearrangement links TRBV27 to TRBJ1-2, with D perhaps matching TRBD1 (5 bases). This CDR3 is built from 15 residues. Germline-derived CDR1 and CDR2 are MNHEY and SMNVEV (reference sequence). The V end lost 2 bases, the J end lost 8 bases, and 18 bases lay between the germline ends. This chain's CDR3 is CASSLSWASGGGYTF. CDR3 DNA: TGTGCCAGCAGTTTAAGTTGGGCCTCGGGGGGAGGCTACACCTTC.

The rearrangement uses TRBV6-5 and TRBJ2-7; 9 bases align to TRBD1. V dropped 5 bases and J dropped 3; count of bases not matched to a gene: 5. Germline CDR1 reads MNHEY; CDR2 reads SVGAGI. This CDR3 comprises 14 residues. As DNA, the CDR3 is TGTGCCAGCAGTAGACAGGGGGGGCTCTACGAGCAGTACTTC. Its translation is CASSRQGGLYEQYF.

The V and J genes are TRBV5-1 and TRBJ1-1; TRBD1 matches at 9 bases. This CDR3 region has 16 residues. With V trimmed by 2 bases and J by 1 base, 6 bases remained unmatched. CDR1 and CDR2 from the germline V gene are SGHRS and YFSETQ. Here the CDR3 reads CASSLVQGARNTEAFF. The CDR3 nucleotides read TGCGCCAGCAGCTTAGTACAGGGGGCGAGGAACACTGAAGCTTTCTTT.

V is TRBV5-8 and J is TRBJ1-3, with D perhaps matching TRBD1 (5 bases). The V gene lost 2 bases and the J gene lost 7 bases, with 19 bases spanning the gap. Per germline, CDR1 SGHTS and CDR2 YDEGEE. The CDR3 covers 16 residues. The CDR3 DNA reads TGTGCCAGCAGCTTTAGGGGAACCCCTCCCAGGAACACCATATATTTT. It specifies CASSFRGTPPRNTIYF.

The V call is TRBV4-3, the J call TRBJ2-7; 7 bases map to TRBD1. Per germline, CDR1 LGHNA and CDR2 YSLEER. This CDR3 region has 13 residues. Trimming at V came to 4 bases and at J to 6 bases, leaving 6 bases not matched to a gene. The CDR3, as DNA: TGCGCCAGCAGCCCGACAGGGCTCGGCGAGCAGTACTTC. The encoded protein is CASSPTGLGEQYF.

V usage is TRBV10-3 and J usage is TRBJ1-1; tentatively, D is TRBD1 (5 bases). Looked up from germline, CDR1 is ENHRY and CDR2 is SYGVKD. The CDR3 has 15 amino acids. V lost 6 bases and J 1 base, leaving 15 bases between the germline ends. CDR3 residues: CAIRPRQFQNTEAFF. For the CDR3, the DNA is TGTGCCATCAGGCCCCGACAGTTCCAGAACACTGAAGCTTTCTTT.

The chain joins TRBV5-1 to TRBJ1-2; D is perhaps TRBD1 (5 bases). The length of the CDR3 is 15 residues. Germline V gives CDR1 SGHRS, CDR2 YFSETQ. V gave up 4 bases and J gave up 2 bases, with 15 bases separating them. The CDR3, as DNA: TGCGCCAGCAGCCCCGTACCACAGGTGAACTATGGCTACACCTTC. Its protein is CASSPVPQVNYGYTF.

This chain links TRBV3-1 (or the pseudogene TRBV3-2) with TRBJ1-6; D not resolved. The germline V gene has CDR1 LGHDT and CDR2 YNNKEL (reference sequence). The ends were cut back, 2 bases at V and 6 bases at J, with 2 bases in the middle. This CDR3 is built from 12 residues. CDR3 DNA sequence: TGTGCCAGCAGCCAACTTAATTCACCCCTCCACTTT. Encoded protein: CASSQLNSPLHF.

The chain employs TRBV6-5 and TRBJ2-5; weak D call: TRBD2 (5 bases). The CDR3 has 12 amino acids. V lost 6 bases and J lost 1, with 6 bases in between. The V gene's germline CDR1 is MNHEY and CDR2 SVGAGI. The CDR3 region is CASRGAQETQYF. In nucleotides, the CDR3 is TGTGCCAGCAGGGGAGCCCAAGAGACCCAGTACTTC.

The V and J genes are TRBV18 and TRBJ2-2; possible D gene TRBD1, 6 bases. Germline CDR1 is KGHSH and CDR2 is LQKENI. V gave up 2 bases and J gave up 2 bases, with 9 bases separating them. The CDR3 runs 15 residues. CDR3 amino acids: CASSPWTANTGELFF. In DNA, the CDR3 is TGTGCCAGCTCACCATGGACAGCCAACACCGGGGAGCTGTTTTTT. The whole variable domain, remainder taken from reference TRBV18 and TRBJ2-2, is NAGVMQNPRHLVRRRGQEARLRCSPMKGHSHVYWYRQLPEEGLKFMVYLQKENIIDESGMPKERFSAEFPKEGPSILRIQQVVRGDSAAYFCASSPWTANTGELFFGEGSRLTVL.

V and J are TRBV29-1 and TRBJ2-5, with 11 positions matching TRBD2. Per germline, CDR1 SQVTM and CDR2 ANQGSEA. V lost 5 bases, J lost 4 bases, and 9 bases stayed unmatched. The CDR3 has 15 amino acids. The CDR3 nucleotides read TGCAGCGTTAAAGTAGCGGGAGGGGGAGGAGAGACCCAGTACTTC. Protein sequence: CSVKVAGGGGETQYF.

The chain employs TRBV24-1 and TRBJ2-1, with 9 bases identical to TRBD2. The germline V gene encodes CDR1 KGHDR and CDR2 SFDVKD. With 4 bases clipped from V and 0 bases from J, the junction kept 15 bases outside the gene matches. The CDR3 has 20 amino acids. The CDR3 protein is CATSDRTGRDSGSSYNEQFF. The CDR3, as DNA: TGTGCCACCAGTGACCGGACAGGTCGTGATAGCGGGAGCTCCTACAATGAGCAGTTCTTC.

The chain has TRBV10-3 and TRBJ2-7, with 13 bases matching TRBD2. This CDR3 region has 14 residues. Germline CDR1 reads ENHRY; CDR2 reads SYGVKD. With V trimmed by 6 bases and J by 6 bases, 5 bases remained unmatched. The CDR3 region is CAIREGLAGSEQYF. CDR3 in DNA: TGTGCCATCAGGGAGGGACTAGCGGGATCCGAGCAGTACTTC.

This rearrangement joins TRBV24-1 to TRBJ1-2, with D perhaps TRBD1 (6 bases). The germline V gene encodes CDR1 KGHDR and CDR2 SFDVKD. This CDR3 comprises 15 residues. V was shortened by 4 bases and J by 4 bases, with 15 bases between the two germline ends. This CDR3 is CATSDRSTGLYGYTF. Written as DNA, the CDR3 is TGTGCCACCAGTGACCGATCGACAGGCCTCTATGGCTACACCTTC.

This chain connects TRBV25-1 to TRBJ1-3; possibly TRBD1 for D (6 bases). Trimming took 2 bases from V and 4 from J, leaving 9 bases between them. The V gene's germline CDR1 is MGHDK and CDR2 SYGVNS. The CDR3 length is 14 residues. This chain's CDR3 is CASSEPGDGNTIYF. Written as DNA, the CDR3 is TGTGCCAGCAGTGAACCAGGGGACGGAAACACCATATATTTT. The variable domain in full, completed from reference TRBV25-1 and TRBJ1-3, reads EADIYQTPRYLVIGTGKKITLECSQTMGHDKMYWYQQDPGMELHLIHYSYGVNSTEKGDLSSESTVSRIRTEHFPLTLESARPSHTSQYLCASSEPGDGNTIYFGEGSWLTVV.

J is TRBJ1-2 and V is TRBV5-4; D is unresolved. The germline CDR1 and CDR2 sequences are SGHNT and YYREEE (reference sequence). V shed 0 bases and J shed 6 bases, with 9 bases lying between them. This CDR3 comprises 13 residues. Here the CDR3 reads CASSLVGRDGYTF. The CDR3 region has the DNA TGTGCCAGCAGCTTGGTGGGTCGGGATGGCTACACCTTC.

A note on this clone: The germline gene is not matched at one end of the junction; a read error may be the cause. J is TRBJ2-5 and V is TRBV7-7; 12 positions agree with TRBD2. CDR1 is SSHAT and CDR2 is FNYEAQ in the germline V gene (reference sequence). The length of the CDR3 is 16 residues. The CDR3 here is CASSLPSGRVQETQYF. The CDR3 coding sequence is TGTGCTAGCAGCTTACCTAGCGGGAGGGTACAAGAGACCCAGTACTTC.

This clone is a singleton in its sample. The gene calls are TRBV7-2 and TRBJ2-1; TRBD2 matches at 13 bases. The V and J ends lost 5 bases and 1 base, in that order; junction bases with no gene match: 8. This CDR3 contains 18 residues. Per the germline V gene, CDR1 is SGHTA and CDR2 is FQGNSA. The CDR3 loop reads CASSNPGTSGVSYNEQFF. CDR3 bases: TGTGCCAGCAGCAACCCCGGGACTAGCGGGGTTTCCTACAATGAGCAGTTCTTC.

The genes are TRBV5-1 and TRBJ2-2, with D tentatively TRBD1 (6 bases). The CDR3 spans 15 residues. Trimming took 4 bases from V and 2 from J, leaving 12 bases between them. Germline CDR1 SGHRS, CDR2 YFSETQ. The CDR3: CASSRGQLNTGELFF. In DNA, the CDR3 is TGCGCCAGCAGCAGAGGACAGCTTAACACCGGGGAGCTGTTTTTT.

The V gene is TRBV11-2, the J gene TRBJ2-3; the match to TRBD2 covers 10 bases. The CDR3 runs to 14 residues. The germline CDR1 and CDR2 sequences are SGHAT and FQNNGV. V shed 1 base and J 8 bases; nucleotides not matched to a gene: 3. The CDR3 bases are TGTGCCAGCAGCTTAGTCCTAGCGGGAGCTACGCAGTATTTT. This sequence encodes CASSLVLAGATQYF.

For the CDR3, the DNA is TGTGCCAGCAGATCTAATACAGGGTACAATCAGCCCCAGCATTTT. This codes for CASRSNTGYNQPQHF. The chain employs TRBV28 and TRBJ1-5, with D perhaps TRBD1 (6 bases). V was shortened by 6 bases and J by 3 bases, with 15 bases between the two germline ends. The V gene's germline CDR1 is MDHEN and CDR2 SYDVKM. This CDR3 is 15 amino acids long.

The J gene is TRBJ1-1, the V gene TRBV25-1; no clear D gene. Germline CDR1 MGHDK, CDR2 SYGVNS. V shed 3 bases and J shed 11 bases, with 16 bases lying between them. This CDR3 contains 13 residues. CDR3 residues: CASSDNRVSNAFF. In nucleotides, the CDR3 is TGTGCCAGCAGTGACAACCGGGTTTCTAATGCTTTCTTT. The full variable domain, rest sourced from reference TRBV25-1 and TRBJ1-1, is EADIYQTPRYLVIGTGKKITLECSQTMGHDKMYWYQQDPGMELHLIHYSYGVNSTEKGDLSSESTVSRIRTEHFPLTLESARPSHTSQYLCASSDNRVSNAFFGQGTRLTVV.

V usage is TRBV2 and J usage is TRBJ1-1; D gene unclear. V was clipped by 4 bases and J by 0 bases, with 12 bases between them. This CDR3 has 15 residues. The germline CDR1 and CDR2 sequences are SNHLY and FYNNEI. The CDR3 DNA reads TGTGCCAGCAGTGGAGGGAGGCGGGTGAACACTGAAGCTTTCTTT. Protein sequence: CASSGGRRVNTEAFF.